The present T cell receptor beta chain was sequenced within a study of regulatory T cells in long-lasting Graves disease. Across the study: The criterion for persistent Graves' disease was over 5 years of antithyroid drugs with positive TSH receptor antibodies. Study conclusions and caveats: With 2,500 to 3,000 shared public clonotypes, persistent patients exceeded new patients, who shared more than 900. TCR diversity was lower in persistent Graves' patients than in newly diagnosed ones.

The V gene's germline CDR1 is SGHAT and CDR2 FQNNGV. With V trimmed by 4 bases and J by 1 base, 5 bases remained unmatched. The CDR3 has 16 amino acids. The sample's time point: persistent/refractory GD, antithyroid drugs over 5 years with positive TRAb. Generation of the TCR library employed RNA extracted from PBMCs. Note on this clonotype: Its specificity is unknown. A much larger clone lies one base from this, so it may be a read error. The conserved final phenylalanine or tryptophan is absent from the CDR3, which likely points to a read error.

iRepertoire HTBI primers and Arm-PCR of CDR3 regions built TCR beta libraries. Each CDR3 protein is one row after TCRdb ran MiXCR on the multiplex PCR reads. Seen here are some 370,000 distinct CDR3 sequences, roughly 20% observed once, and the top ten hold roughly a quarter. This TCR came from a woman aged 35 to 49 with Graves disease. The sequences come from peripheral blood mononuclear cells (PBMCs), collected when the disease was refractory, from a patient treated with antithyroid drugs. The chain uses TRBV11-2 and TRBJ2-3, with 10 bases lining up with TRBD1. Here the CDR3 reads CASSSTGTGGTDTQYS. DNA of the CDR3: TGTGCCAGCAGCTCCACCGGGACAGGGGGCACAGATACGCAGTATTCT.